These 14 T cell receptor beta chains originate from one sample sequenced in a study of Ad26.COV2.S vaccination and SARS-CoV-2 variants. Treatment defined: around 19 received Ad26.COV2.S at low or high dose, single or two shots; roughly five received placebo; per-sample allocation not given. Following the first vaccine or placebo injection, samples were taken on day 63. Clones were sequenced by immunoSEQ multiplex PCR, and TCRdb holds only the in-frame ones, with some missing. The sample contains 300,000 to 400,000 clones, around 84% of which appear only once. Sequencing used peripheral blood, obtained in a trial of Ad26.COV2.S vaccine versus placebo. The receptors come from a person aged 18-65 years who received the Ad26.COV2.S COVID-19 vaccine or a placebo.

This sequence joins TRBV9 and TRBJ2-5; D call uncertain. V was pared by 3 bases and J by 4 bases, with 13 bases between. The CDR3 covers 14 residues. The germline gives CDR1 SGDLS, CDR2 YYNGEE. CDR3 DNA sequence: TGTGCCAGCAGCGGTATGGGGTTGGGAGAGACCCAGTACTTC. Protein sequence: CASSGMGLGETQYF.

The chain has TRBV5-1 and TRBJ2-3, with a possible D match to TRBD1 (7 bases). Germline loops: CDR1 SGHRS, CDR2 YFSETQ. This CDR3 is built from 11 residues. V dropped 7 bases and J dropped 8 bases, with 11 bases sitting between them. CDR3 in amino acids: CASGQEGTQYF. The CDR3, as DNA: TGCGCCAGCGGACAGGAGGGTACGCAGTATTTT.

The V gene is TRBV5-4, the J gene TRBJ1-4, with TRBD1 matching over 7 bases. There are 14 residues in the CDR3. J was trimmed by 8 bases and V by 4 bases; bases with no gene match: 8. Germline V gives CDR1 SGHNT, CDR2 YYREEE (reference sequence). The CDR3 is CASSPGQRGEKLFF. In nucleotides, the CDR3 is TGTGCCAGCAGCCCGGGACAGCGAGGGGAAAAACTGTTTTTT.

The genes are TRBV5-1 and TRBJ2-7, with 7 bases aligning to TRBD2. Germline V gene sequence: CDR1 SGHRS, CDR2 YFSETQ. The CDR3 spans 15 residues. Germline trimming cut 2 bases from V and 7 bases from J; bases unmatched to any gene: 12. The CDR3 nucleotides read TGCGCCAGCAGCTTTTCTAATCGGGGGGAGGGAGAGCAGTACTTC. Protein sequence: CASSFSNRGEGEQYF.

The rearrangement uses TRBV11-3 and TRBJ1-1; D remains ambiguous. The germline gives CDR1 SGHNT, CDR2 YENEEA. The CDR3 spans 12 residues. V was clipped by 5 bases and J by 2 bases, with 6 bases between them. The CDR3 nucleotides are TGTGCCAGCAGCGGCATAAACACTGAAGCTTTCTTT. Protein sequence: CASSGINTEAFF.

The chain couples TRBV7-8 to TRBJ1-2, with D unclear. In germline, CDR1 is SGHVS, CDR2 FQNEAQ. The CDR3 is 14 amino acids. Trimming left V 1 base short and J 2 bases short, with 8 bases between. The CDR3: CASSLGHRNYGYTF. CDR3 bases: TGTGCCAGCAGCTTAGGACACCGAAACTATGGCTACACCTTC. Drawing the rest from reference TRBV7-8 and TRBJ1-2, the complete variable domain is GAGVSQSPRYKVAKRGQDVALRCDPISGHVSLFWYQQALGQGPEFLTYFQNEAQLDKSGLPSDRFFAERPEGSVSTLKIQRTQQEDSAVYLCASSLGHRNYGYTFGSGTRLTVV.

The chain links TRBV11-2 to TRBJ1-2; D ambiguous. CDR1 SGHAT and CDR2 FQNNGV come from the germline V gene. V was clipped by 2 bases and J by 3 bases, with 16 bases between them. The CDR3 loop spans 16 amino acids. CDR3: CASSLRTVRMDYGYTF. The CDR3 region has the DNA TGTGCCAGCAGCTTAAGGACGGTGAGGATGGACTATGGCTACACCTTC.

This chain uses TRBV9 with TRBJ1-1; TRBD1 matches at 7 bases. Germline trimming cut 0 bases from V and 0 bases from J; bases unmatched to any gene: 5. Germline V lookup: CDR1 SGDLS, CDR2 YYNGEE. The CDR3 sequence is 16 residues long. The CDR3, as DNA: TGTGCCAGCAGCGTAGGGGTGGGGACAGTGAACACTGAAGCTTTCTTT. Protein sequence: CASSVGVGTVNTEAFF.

The chain is built from TRBV5-4 and TRBJ1-1; D gene uncertain. Per germline, CDR1 SGHNT and CDR2 YYREEE (reference sequence). V was cut by 2 bases and J by 1 base, with 12 bases left in between. This CDR3 has 15 residues. The CDR3 protein is CASSFSAGGNTEAFF. The DNA for the CDR3 is TGTGCCAGCAGCTTCTCCGCAGGTGGGAACACTGAAGCTTTCTTT.

The chain joins TRBV30 to TRBJ2-3, with 12 nucleotides matching TRBD2. Germline V gives CDR1 GTSNPN, CDR2 SVGIG (reference sequence). The CDR3 is 14 amino acids. V was pared by 8 bases and J by 2 bases, with 5 bases of the junction left unmatched. The CDR3 DNA is TGTGCCGTTTCTAGCGGGGGGGACACAGATACGCAGTATTTT. Protein product: CAVSSGGDTDTQYF.

The rearrangement uses TRBV27 and TRBJ1-2; D remains ambiguous. The CDR3 sequence is 12 residues long. V lost 10 bases to trimming and J lost 8 bases, with 17 bases between them. Germline loops: CDR1 MNHEY, CDR2 SMNVEV (reference sequence). The chain's CDR3 is CATRSGEEGYTF. CDR3 bases: TGTGCCACCCGTAGCGGGGAAGAAGGCTACACCTTC.

The chain is built from TRBV29-1 and TRBJ1-1; D is unresolved. The CDR3 is 14 residues long. Trimming took 7 bases from V and 5 from J, leaving 20 bases between them. The germline V gene encodes CDR1 SQVTM and CDR2 ANQGSEA. The chain's CDR3 is CSAMVLGLTTEAFF. The CDR3 DNA follows: TGCAGCGCAATGGTATTAGGCCTTACGACTGAAGCTTTCTTT.

This clone has just one count. V and J are TRBV27 and TRBJ1-6; D remains ambiguous. This CDR3 is built from 13 residues. V lost 7 bases to trimming and J lost 9 bases, with 13 bases between them. Germline CDR1 and CDR2: MNHEY and SMNVEV (reference sequence). The CDR3 is CASTLGTGSPLHF. CDR3 nucleotides: TGTGCCAGCACCCTAGGTACGGGTTCACCCCTCCACTTT.

The chain combines TRBV10-1 with TRBJ1-1; D is unresolved. V dropped 7 bases and J dropped 6 bases, with 9 bases sitting between them. Per the germline V gene, CDR1 is WNHNN and CDR2 is SYGVQD (reference sequence). The CDR3 has 11 residues. The CDR3 spells CASISGSEAFF. Written as DNA, the CDR3 is TGCGCCAGCATCTCTGGATCTGAAGCTTTCTTT.